These 24 T cell receptor beta chains came from one sample sequenced in a study of neurological immune-mediated disorders. TCRdb re-called the 5' RACE reads with MiXCR, one entry per CDR3 protein. The table includes approximately 66,000 distinct CDR3 sequences, 4.5% detected once. Sequenced sample: PBMCs. Every receptor here comes from a man aged 25-45 years with multiple sclerosis.

This clonotype has a count of ten or more. This sequence joins TRBV29-1 and TRBJ1-1, with D possibly being TRBD1 (6 bases). V was pared by 1 base and J by 3 bases, with 15 bases between. Germline values: CDR1 SQVTM, CDR2 ANQGSEA. CDR3 length equals 15 residues. The CDR3 bases are TGCAGCGTTGAAGTCGTCGGGGGGCGAGACACTGAAGCTTTCTTT. This encodes CSVEVVGGRDTEAFF.

This clonotype appeared many times. The J gene is TRBJ1-2, the V gene TRBV7-9, with a weak D call TRBD1 (5 bases). This CDR3 contains 10 residues. In germline, CDR1 is SEHNR, CDR2 FQNEAQ (reference sequence). Trimming cost V 8 bases and J 8 bases, with 9 bases left between them. This CDR3 is CASSGPGYTF. Written as DNA, the CDR3 is TGTGCCAGCTCGGGACCCGGCTACACCTTC.

In the case of this clonotype: A read error may produce the germline difference seen at one junction end. The chain has TRBV27 and TRBJ1-1; D gene uncertain. Germline-derived CDR1 and CDR2 are MNHEY and SMNVEV (reference sequence). CDR3 size: 14 residues. The CDR3 reads CARSFAPGWTEAFF. CDR3 bases: TGTGCCAGAAGTTTCGCTCCGGGGTGGACTGAAGCTTTCTTT.

The table lists this clonotype with many counts. The CDR3 nucleotides read TGCGCCAGCAGCTTCGGACAGACCTCTAATGAAAAACTGTTTTTT. This codes for CASSFGQTSNEKLFF. The chain joins TRBV5-1 to TRBJ1-4; D perhaps matches TRBD1 (6 bases). From germline, CDR1 is SGHRS and CDR2 YFSETQ. This CDR3 has 15 amino acids. Trimming stripped 2 bases from V and 3 bases from J, with 11 bases between.

This clonotype was counted ten times or more. The chain uses TRBV2 and TRBJ2-1; possibly TRBD2 for D (6 bases). Germline CDR1 reads SNHLY; CDR2 reads FYNNEI. V was cut by 2 bases and J by 4 bases, with 12 bases left in between. The CDR3 runs to 15 residues. As DNA, the CDR3 is TGTGCCAGCAGTGAAATCTACGGGACTTACAATGAGCAGTTCTTC. It translates to CASSEIYGTYNEQFF. Filled out from reference TRBV2 and TRBJ2-1, the complete variable domain reads EPEVTQTPSHQVTQMGQEVILRCVPISNHLYFYWYRQILGQKVEFLVSFYNNEISEKSEIFDDQFSVERPDGSNFTLKIRSTKLEDSAMYFCASSEIYGTYNEQFFGPGTRLTVL.

This clonotype was counted many times. The chain recombines TRBV5-6 with TRBJ1-5, with D perhaps TRBD1 (6 bases). This CDR3 contains 14 residues. CDR1 is SGHDT and CDR2 is YYEEEE in the germline V gene. V was cut by 4 bases and J by 5 bases, with 13 bases left in between. This CDR3 is CASSLDRSYQPQHF. The CDR3 DNA reads as TGTGCCAGCAGCCTAGACAGGTCCTATCAGCCCCAGCATTTT. Full variable domain (rest looked up from reference TRBV5-6 and TRBJ1-5): DAGVTQSPTHLIKTRGQQVTLRCSPKSGHDTVSWYQQALGQGPQFIFQYYEEEERQRGNFPDRFSGHQFPNYSSELNVNALLLGDSALYLCASSLDRSYQPQHFGDGTRLSIL.

This clonotype has at least ten counts. This rearrangement joins TRBV11-2 to TRBJ1-2, with TRBD1 matching over 9 bases. Trimming took 5 bases from V and 0 from J; bases not matched to a gene: 4. Germline V gene data show CDR1 as SGHAT and CDR2 as FQNNGV. The length of the CDR3 is 15 residues. CDR3 in DNA: TGTGCCAGCAGCCGCGGGACAGGGTCTAACTATGGCTACACCTTC. Its translation is CASSRGTGSNYGYTF.

This clonotype was observed at least ten times. The chain carries TRBV7-6 and TRBJ1-1; no clear D. Germline V gene lookup returns CDR1 SGHVS and CDR2 FNYEAQ. V was cut by 5 bases and J by 6 bases, with 19 bases left in between. The CDR3 totals 15 residues. The CDR3 reads CASSPKVDAGPEAFF. The CDR3 DNA is TGTGCCAGCAGCCCAAAGGTAGACGCGGGCCCTGAAGCTTTCTTT.

This clonotype was observed many times. The chain links TRBV20-1 to TRBJ1-1, with TRBD1 identical over 7 bases. This CDR3 comprises 15 residues. The germline V gene encodes CDR1 DFQATT and CDR2 SNEGSKA (reference sequence). With 6 bases clipped from V and 1 base from J, the junction kept 11 bases outside the gene matches. The CDR3 sequence is CSADRQGWANTEAFF. The CDR3 DNA is TGCAGTGCCGACCGACAGGGATGGGCGAACACTGAAGCTTTCTTT.

This sequence joins TRBV24-1 and TRBJ1-2, with TRBD1 identical over 10 bases. Germline values: CDR1 KGHDR, CDR2 SFDVKD. The CDR3 has 14 amino acids. V lost 2 bases and J lost 8; bases outside the gene matches: 4. The CDR3 reads CATSDWTGGEGYTF. The DNA of the CDR3 is TGTGCCACCAGTGATTGGACAGGGGGGGAAGGCTACACCTTC.

This clonotype was counted many times. The J gene is TRBJ1-4, the V gene TRBV12-3 or TRBV12-4; TRBD1 might be the D (6 bases). This CDR3 comprises 14 residues. Trimming took off 4 bases at V and 8 bases at J, with 14 bases between the two ends. CDR3 DNA sequence: TGTGCCAGCAGTTGGGGGCTGCGGAGAGAAAAACTGTTTTTT. It specifies CASSWGLRREKLFF.

The gene calls are TRBV5-1 and TRBJ2-2; 10 bases align to TRBD1. Germline trimming cut 8 bases from V and 4 bases from J; bases unmatched to any gene: 11. From germline, CDR1 is SGHRS and CDR2 YFSETQ. This CDR3 contains 16 residues. DNA for the CDR3: TGCGCCAGTAACGACCCGGGACAGGGGTCCACCGGGGAGCTGTTTTTT. It translates to CASNDPGQGSTGELFF.

This clonotype was recorded many times. This sequence joins TRBV11-2 and TRBJ1-1; D gene unclear. V lost 1 base and J 6 bases, leaving 15 bases between the germline ends. The germline V gene has CDR1 SGHAT and CDR2 FQNNGV. The CDR3 has 15 amino acids. CDR3 loop: CASSLGGVRDPEAFF. CDR3 DNA: TGTGCCAGCAGCTTAGGTGGAGTACGGGATCCTGAAGCTTTCTTT.

At least ten counts were recorded for this clonotype. CDR3 nucleotides: TGCGCCAGCAGCCCCTCGGCGGGAACCTACGAGCAGTACGTC. This codes for CASSPSAGTYEQYV. This rearrangement joins TRBV5-1 to TRBJ2-7; possible D gene TRBD2, 6 bases. V lost 4 bases and J 2 bases, leaving 13 bases between the germline ends. Germline V gene data show CDR1 as SGHRS and CDR2 as YFSETQ. The CDR3 sequence is 14 residues long.

The genes are TRBV5-1 and TRBJ1-6; 7 positions match TRBD1. The V and J ends lost 0 bases and 10 bases, in that order; junction bases with no gene match: 4. The CDR3 contains 14 residues. Germline lookup yields CDR1 SGHRS and CDR2 YFSETQ. CDR3 sequence reads: CASSLGRGDSPLHF. Written as DNA, the CDR3 is TGCGCCAGCAGCTTGGGCAGGGGGGACTCACCCCTCCACTTT.

CDR3 DNA: TGTGCCAGCAGCTTAGGGCCAGGGGGAAGTGGGACCTACGAGCAGTACTTC. Translation gives CASSLGPGGSGTYEQYF. This chain links TRBV7-6 with TRBJ2-7, with TRBD1 matching over 7 bases. This CDR3 comprises 17 residues. J lost 2 bases, V lost 1 base, and 11 bases had no gene match. Germline CDR1 is SGHVS and CDR2 is FNYEAQ.

This clonotype was seen repeatedly, ten times or more. The rearrangement joins TRBV5-1 to TRBJ2-2; D not certain. The V end was cut by 5 bases, the J end by 0 bases, with 11 bases between. This CDR3 has 15 residues. Germline V lookup: CDR1 SGHRS, CDR2 YFSETQ. The DNA for the CDR3 is TGCGCCAGCAGGATAGGTCTGTCGAACACCGGGGAGCTGTTTTTT. Translating gives CASRIGLSNTGELFF.

This clonotype was seen many times. The chain joins TRBV20-1 to TRBJ2-2, with D possibly being TRBD1 (6 bases). The V gene's germline CDR1 is DFQATT and CDR2 SNEGSKA (reference sequence). V was pared by 3 bases and J by 0 bases, with 17 bases between. This CDR3 region has 17 residues. CDR3 coding DNA: TGCAGTGCTAGTTCCAGGGGCCGGTTCGCGAACACCGGGGAGCTGTTTTTT. Its protein product is CSASSRGRFANTGELFF.

This clonotype was observed many times. The V and J genes are TRBV25-1 and TRBJ2-1; no definite D call. This CDR3 has 14 amino acids. The V gene's germline CDR1 is MGHDK and CDR2 SYGVNS. The ends were cut back, 2 bases at V and 0 bases at J, with 5 bases in the middle. This CDR3 is CASSEGSSYNEQFF. As DNA, the CDR3 is TGTGCCAGCAGTGAAGGCAGCTCCTACAATGAGCAGTTCTTC.

The table lists this clonotype with many counts. The genes are TRBV20-1 and TRBJ1-1; perhaps TRBD1 as D (5 bases). Per germline, CDR1 DFQATT and CDR2 SNEGSKA (reference sequence). V was clipped by 0 bases and J by 4 bases, with 15 bases between them. The CDR3 is made up of 15 amino acids. The CDR3 coding sequence is TGCAGTGCTAGAGATAGGCGGGGGTTGGGCACTGAAGCTTTCTTT. Translated, it gives CSARDRRGLGTEAFF.

This clonotype was recorded at least ten times. V gene TRBV19 combines with J gene TRBJ2-1; D ambiguous. Trimming cost V 1 base and J 10 bases, with 11 bases left between them. This CDR3 comprises 13 residues. CDR1 and CDR2 (germline): LNHDA, SQIVND (reference sequence). The CDR3, as DNA: TGTGCCAGTAGTATAGTGTGGGGTCCGGAGCAGTTCTTC. Protein: CASSIVWGPEQFF.

This clonotype was recorded at least ten times. The rearrangement links TRBV11-2 to TRBJ2-7; D possibly uses TRBD1 or TRBD2 (5 bases each). This CDR3 is 13 amino acids long. Germline CDR1 reads SGHAT; CDR2 reads FQNNGV. Between the trimmed V and J ends, which lost 2 bases and 6 bases, there was a span of 11 bases. This CDR3 is CASSLWGFGEQYV. The CDR3 nucleotides are TGTGCCAGCAGCTTATGGGGGTTCGGCGAGCAGTACGTC.

In regard to this clonotype: The junction shows a germline mismatch at one end, possibly a read error. V gene TRBV4-1 combines with J gene TRBJ2-1; 8 positions agree with TRBD2. This CDR3 contains 20 residues. Germline assignment: CDR1 MGHRA and CDR2 YSYEKL. The CDR3 region is CASSLKVGGKAGVLYNEQFF. The CDR3 region has the DNA TGTGCCAGCAGCTTAAAGGTGGGAGGGAAAGCGGGAGTTTTATACAATGAGCAGTTCTTC.

This clonotype was counted at least ten times. This chain links TRBV4-1 with TRBJ1-1; no definite D call. In germline, CDR1 is MGHRA, CDR2 YSYEKL. The ends were cut back, 4 bases at V and 4 bases at J, with 13 bases in the middle. The CDR3 loop spans 14 amino acids. The chain's CDR3 is CASSLGSPPTEAFF. The CDR3 region has the DNA TGCGCCAGCAGCCTCGGTAGCCCCCCCACTGAAGCTTTCTTT.